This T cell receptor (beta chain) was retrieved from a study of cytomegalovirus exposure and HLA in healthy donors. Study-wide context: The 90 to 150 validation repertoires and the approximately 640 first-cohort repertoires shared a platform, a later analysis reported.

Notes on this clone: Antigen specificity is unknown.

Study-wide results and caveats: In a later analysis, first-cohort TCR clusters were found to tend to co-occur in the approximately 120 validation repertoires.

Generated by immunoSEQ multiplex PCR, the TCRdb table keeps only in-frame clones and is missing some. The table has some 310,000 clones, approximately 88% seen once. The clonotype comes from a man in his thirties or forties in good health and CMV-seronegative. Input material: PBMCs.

The CDR3 region is CASSFSGQGVGPYF. CDR3 nucleotides: TGTGCCAGCAGCTTTTCGGGGCAGGGGGTCGGTCCGTACTTC. The chain combines TRBV5-5 with TRBJ2-7; 7 bases fit TRBD1. This CDR3 is 14 amino acids long. From germline, CDR1 is SGHKS and CDR2 YYEKEE (reference sequence). J gave up 12 bases and V 2 bases, and 14 bases lay outside the gene matches.